The 19 T cell receptor beta chains reported below all come from one sample, sequenced in a study of blood T cells in healthy people across ages. Together with a sample-barcoded 5' primer, a J-beta primer mix was included in a second PCR lasting about 7 to 11 cycles. TCRdb independently ran MiXCR on the 5' RACE reads; one entry per CDR3 protein. The repertoire holds approximately 1.5 million distinct CDR3 sequences, with around 40% as singletons. Sequenced material: blood. These receptors were taken from a woman under 30 in good health.

Points on this clonotype: This could be a read error, since a much larger clone is one nucleotide away. The chain uses TRBV2 and TRBJ2-3; the D gene is possibly TRBD2 (6 bases). Germline-derived CDR1 and CDR2 are SNHLY and FYNNEI. V gave up 6 bases and J gave up 4 bases, with 11 bases separating them. The CDR3 consists of 13 residues. In DNA, the CDR3 is TGTGCCAGCAGCTTTGCTAGCGCAGATACGCAGTATTTT. Translation: CASSFASADTQYF.

The chain is built from TRBV11-2 and TRBJ2-7; D is unresolved. This CDR3 contains 15 residues. V lost 1 base to trimming and J lost 2 bases, with 12 bases between them. Germline V gene sequence: CDR1 SGHAT, CDR2 FQNNGV. As DNA, the CDR3 is TGTGCCAGCAGCTTAGCCGGAGATCCCGCCTACGAGCAGTACTTC. Translating gives CASSLAGDPAYEQYF. The entire variable domain, with the rest obtained from reference TRBV11-2 and TRBJ2-7, is as follows: EAGVAQSPRYKIIEKRQSVAFWCNPISGHATLYWYQQILGQGPKLLIQFQNNGVVDDSQLPKDRFSAERLKGVDSTLKIQPAKLEDSAVYLCASSLAGDPAYEQYFGPGTRLTVT.

The chain is built from TRBV7-9 and TRBJ1-1; 8 nucleotides line up with TRBD1. There are 16 residues in the CDR3. V lost 5 bases and J lost 5; bases outside the gene matches: 13. Germline V lookup: CDR1 SEHNR, CDR2 FQNEAQ (reference sequence). CDR3 coding DNA: TGTGCCAGCAGCAGAAGCAGGGGGACAGGTAGTACTGAAGCTTTCTTT. Translated, it gives CASSRSRGTGSTEAFF.

The chain combines TRBV27 with TRBJ2-1; TRBD2 matches 9 bases. The end of the DNA fits TRBJ2-7 better, so the J call may be wrong. The V gene's germline CDR1 is MNHEY and CDR2 SMNVEV (reference sequence). CDR3 length equals 18 residues. CDR3 in DNA: TGTGCCAGCAGACAGGCCGGGACTAGCTGGAGCTCCTACAATGAGCAGTACTTC. Its protein is CASRQAGTSWSSYNEQYF.

This clonotype was seen a handful of times. V is TRBV6-6 and J is TRBJ2-5; D not resolved. There are 13 residues in the CDR3. Germline loops: CDR1 MNHNY, CDR2 SVGAGI (reference sequence). Trimming removed 1 base from V and 11 bases from J, with 14 bases in between. CDR3 DNA: TGTGCCAGCAGTTACTTGGGCCACAATGAGCAGTACTTC. As protein: CASSYLGHNEQYF.

Here the CDR3 DNA reads TGCAGTGCTAGCCGACAGGCCTCTTACAATGAGCAGTTCTTC. Translated: CSASRQASYNEQFF. V is TRBV20-1 and J is TRBJ2-1; D is possibly TRBD1 (6 bases). The germline V gene encodes CDR1 DFQATT and CDR2 SNEGSKA (reference sequence). The V end lost 3 bases, the J end lost 4 bases, and 13 bases lay between the germline ends. The CDR3 runs to 14 residues.

The chain combines TRBV4-2 with TRBJ2-7; TRBD2 matches 8 bases. V shed 0 bases and J 2 bases; nucleotides not matched to a gene: 3. CDR3 size: 15 residues. Per the germline V gene, CDR1 is LGHNA and CDR2 is YNFKEQ. CDR3: CASSQEISGAYEQYF. Here the CDR3 DNA reads TGTGCCAGCAGCCAAGAAATTAGCGGGGCCTACGAGCAGTACTTC.

The chain links TRBV7-2 to TRBJ2-1; 7 bases align to TRBD2. CDR3 length: 18 residues. V was clipped by 5 bases and J by 0 bases; unmatched bases: 13. Germline CDR1 is SGHTA and CDR2 is FQGNSA. In DNA, the CDR3 is TGTGCCAGCAGCGCTGGACTAGTCCTCTCTGGCTCCTACAATGAGCAGTTCTTC. Residues: CASSAGLVLSGSYNEQFF.

The rearrangement uses TRBV27 and TRBJ1-2; 7 bases fit TRBD1. Germline loops: CDR1 MNHEY, CDR2 SMNVEV (reference sequence). The CDR3 has 15 residues. V was clipped by 4 bases and J by 6 bases; unmatched bases: 11. CDR3 amino acids: CASSWDPGGTNGYTF. The CDR3 DNA reads TGTGCCAGCAGTTGGGACCCAGGGGGGACTAATGGCTACACCTTC.

The chain carries TRBV20-1 and TRBJ2-3; D unclear. Per germline, CDR1 DFQATT and CDR2 SNEGSKA (reference sequence). The germline V and J ends were trimmed by 1 base and 2 bases, with 7 bases remaining between them. The CDR3 sequence is 13 residues long. CDR3 sequence: CSARGRNTDTQYF. Written as DNA, the CDR3 is TGCAGTGCTAGAGGCAGAAACACAGATACGCAGTATTTT.

V usage is TRBV10-3 and J usage is TRBJ2-3; 7 nucleotides match TRBD2. CDR3 length: 15 residues. Per the germline V gene, CDR1 is ENHRY and CDR2 is SYGVKD. With 6 bases clipped from V and 0 bases from J, the junction kept 6 bases outside the gene matches. CDR3 sequence (DNA): TGTGCCATCAGCCCGCTAGCGGCGAGCACAGATACGCAGTATTTT. It translates to CAISPLAASTDTQYF.

This chain links TRBV15 with TRBJ1-1, with D perhaps TRBD1 (5 bases). This CDR3 spans 14 amino acids. Trimming took off 7 bases at V and 3 bases at J, with 15 bases between the two ends. Per germline, CDR1 LNHNV and CDR2 YYDKDF (reference sequence). Written as DNA, the CDR3 is TGTGCCACCAAGTTGGCCCTCAGGGACACTGAAGCTTTCTTT. This sequence encodes CATKLALRDTEAFF. Together with reference TRBV15 and TRBJ1-1, the CDR3 gives the full variable domain: DAMVIQNPRYQVTQFGKPVTLSCSQTLNHNVMYWYQQKSSQAPKLLFHYYDKDFNNEADTPDNFQSRRPNTSFCFLDIRSPGLGDTAMYLCATKLALRDTEAFFGQGTRLTVV.

The CDR3 nucleotides read TGTGCCAGCAGATCGACTACTCTAGGCGAGCAGTACTTC. It is translated as CASRSTTLGEQYF. The chain is built from TRBV2 and TRBJ2-7; perhaps TRBD2 as D (5 bases). The CDR3 has 13 residues. Trimming stripped 6 bases from V and 6 bases from J, with 15 bases between. CDR1 is SNHLY and CDR2 is FYNNEI in the germline V gene.

J is TRBJ2-5 and V is TRBV28; perhaps TRBD1 as D (5 bases). The DNA matches TRBJ2-7 better at its end, which makes the J call doubtful. The CDR3 is 15 amino acids. The germline CDR1 and CDR2 sequences are MDHEN and SYDVKM. The CDR3 coding sequence is TGTGCCAGCAGTTCTACAGGACCCCCTTTCTACGAGCAGTACTTC. Translation gives CASSSTGPPFYEQYF.

This clonotype showed up just a few times. This chain links TRBV28 with TRBJ2-3; 12 positions agree with TRBD2. The CDR3 consists of 18 residues. J gave up 5 bases and V 2 bases, and 11 bases lay outside the gene matches. CDR1 and CDR2 from the germline V gene are MDHEN and SYDVKM. CDR3 amino acids: CASSLPLAGGPGRDTQYF. CDR3 DNA sequence: TGTGCCAGCAGTTTACCCCTAGCGGGAGGGCCGGGGAGAGATACGCAGTATTTT.

V usage is TRBV25-1 and J usage is TRBJ1-4; 12 bases align to TRBD1. Germline trimming cut 4 bases from V and 3 bases from J; bases unmatched to any gene: 9. The CDR3 contains 18 residues. Germline V gene lookup returns CDR1 MGHDK and CDR2 SYGVNS. The CDR3 loop reads CASSVRDRGLGANEKLFF. CDR3 nucleotide sequence: TGTGCCAGCAGTGTCCGGGACAGGGGGCTCGGGGCTAATGAAAAACTGTTTTTT.

A remark on this clonotype: A much larger clone lies one base from this, so it may be a read error. The chain combines TRBV13 with TRBJ2-3, with 10 bases matching TRBD2. Germline V gene sequence: CDR1 PRHDT, CDR2 FYEKMQ (reference sequence). CDR3 length: 15 amino acids. The CDR3 loop reads CDSSLASGSADTQYF. CDR3 in DNA: TGTGACAGCAGTCTAGCTAGCGGGAGTGCAGATACGCAGTATTTT.

The V call is TRBV7-6, the J call TRBJ1-2; 8 bases align to TRBD1. Germline V gene lookup returns CDR1 SGHVS and CDR2 FNYEAQ. The V gene end was trimmed by 5 bases and the J gene end by 7 bases; junction bases not matched to a gene: 15. CDR3 length: 16 amino acids. Written as DNA, the CDR3 is TGTGCCAGCAGCGATACACGGGCGACAGGGGAAGGTGGCTACACCTTC. Its translation is CASSDTRATGEGGYTF.

V is TRBV13 and J is TRBJ2-3; the D gene is possibly TRBD2 (6 bases). CDR3 length: 17 residues. The V end lost 4 bases, the J end lost 0 bases, and 17 bases lay between the germline ends. The V gene's germline CDR1 is PRHDT and CDR2 FYEKMQ (reference sequence). The CDR3 protein is CASSSTWGSGSTDTQYF. CDR3 nucleotide sequence: TGTGCCAGCAGCTCAACCTGGGGTAGCGGCAGCACAGATACGCAGTATTTT.